These 14 T cell receptor beta chains originate from one sample sequenced in a study of blood T cell repertoires in COVID-19. The repertoire was sequenced with immunoSEQ multiplex PCR; TCRdb's copy has only in-frame clones and lacks some. This table holds about 230,000 clones, more than 70% found once. The specimen was peripheral blood. The receptors stem from a man aged 35 to 55 with active or convalescent COVID-19.

The count of this clone is one. The V gene is TRBV16, the J gene TRBJ2-1; D remains ambiguous. The CDR3 sequence is 14 residues long. Germline V gene lookup returns CDR1 KGHSY and CDR2 FQNENV. Trimming removed 0 bases from V and 5 bases from J, with 8 bases in between. The CDR3 coding sequence is TGTGCCAGCAGCCAATCGGTACAGAACAATGAGCAGTTCTTC. It encodes CASSQSVQNNEQFF. The variable domain in full, completed from reference TRBV16 and TRBJ2-1, reads GEEVAQTPKHLVRGEGQKAKLYCAPIKGHSYVFWYQQVLKNEFKFLISFQNENVFDETGMPKERFSAKCLPNSPCSLEIQATKLEDSAVYFCASSQSVQNNEQFFGPGTRLTVL.

This clone was found a few times. This chain links TRBV6-2 or TRBV6-3 with TRBJ1-2, with 9 bases matching TRBD1. Germline lookup yields CDR1 MNHEY and CDR2 SVGEGT. The junction had 8 bases not matched to a gene; V was cut back by 0 bases and J by 6 bases. This CDR3 spans 16 amino acids. CDR3 sequence: CASSYSSWTGEDGYTF. DNA for the CDR3: TGTGCCAGCAGTTACTCGAGTTGGACAGGGGAAGATGGCTACACCTTC.

As for this clone: This specimen includes other DNA sequences encoding the same CDR3. The chain joins TRBV5-5 to TRBJ2-7; D gene uncertain. The CDR3 is 12 amino acids. Germline CDR1 reads SGHKS; CDR2 reads YYEKEE (reference sequence). V lost 2 bases to trimming and J lost 2 bases, with 5 bases between them. The CDR3 coding sequence is TGTGCCAGCAGCTTCGACACCTACGAGCAGTACTTC. Amino acids: CASSFDTYEQYF.

The chain carries TRBV5-1 and TRBJ1-4; TRBD1 matches at 7 bases. Germline V lookup: CDR1 SGHRS, CDR2 YFSETQ. With 3 bases clipped from V and 8 bases from J, the junction kept 10 bases outside the gene matches. The CDR3 has 15 amino acids. The CDR3, as DNA: TGCGCCAGCAGCTCAAATCGACAGGGCCGGGAAAAACTGTTTTTT. This gives the protein CASSSNRQGREKLFF.

The V call is TRBV19, the J call TRBJ1-5; 9 bases are a match to TRBD1. Germline trimming cut 7 bases from V and 6 bases from J; bases unmatched to any gene: 22. CDR3 size: 19 residues. In germline, CDR1 is LNHDA, CDR2 SQIVND (reference sequence). CDR3 residues: CASMGTGGTQTTLGQPQHF. CDR3 coding DNA: TGTGCCAGTATGGGAACAGGGGGCACCCAAACTACGCTGGGTCAGCCCCAGCATTTT. Full variable domain (remainder filled in from reference TRBV19 and TRBJ1-5): DGGITQSPKYLFRKEGQNVTLSCEQNLNHDAMYWYRQDPGQGLRLIYYSQIVNDFQKGDIAEGYSVSREKKESFPLTVTSAQKNPTAFYLCASMGTGGTQTTLGQPQHFGDGTRLSIL.

This clone was seen many times. The rearrangement uses TRBV7-9 and TRBJ1-6; D perhaps matches TRBD1 (5 bases). CDR1 and CDR2 from the germline V gene are SEHNR and FQNEAQ (reference sequence). V gave up 0 bases and J gave up 9 bases, with 9 bases separating them. The CDR3 is 14 residues long. This CDR3 reads CASSLARGFSPLHF. CDR3 sequence (DNA): TGTGCCAGCAGCTTAGCCCGGGGGTTTTCACCCCTCCACTTT.

V and J are TRBV5-1 and TRBJ1-4; TRBD1 agrees at 7 bases. The V gene's germline CDR1 is SGHRS and CDR2 YFSETQ. The CDR3 has 15 residues. J was trimmed by 5 bases and V by 4 bases; bases with no gene match: 8. The CDR3 region has the DNA TGCGCCAGCAGCGGGAGGACAGGCTCAAATGAAAAACTGTTTTTT. This codes for CASSGRTGSNEKLFF. Filled out from reference TRBV5-1 and TRBJ1-4, the complete variable domain reads KAGVTQTPRYLIKTRGQQVTLSCSPISGHRSVSWYQQTPGQGLQFLFEYFSETQRNKGNFPGRFSGRQFSNSRSEMNVSTLELGDSALYLCASSGRTGSNEKLFFGSGTQLSVL.

The chain employs TRBV10-2 and TRBJ1-3, with D perhaps TRBD1 (5 bases). The germline V and J ends were trimmed by 4 bases and 3 bases, with 16 bases remaining between them. CDR3 length: 16 amino acids. CDR1 and CDR2 (germline): WSHSY, SAAADI. As DNA, the CDR3 is TGCGCCAGCAGTGGACAGTCTCCCGGTAATGGAAACACCATATATTTT. Translated: CASSGQSPGNGNTIYF.

This clone has a handful of counts. The rearrangement links TRBV4-1 to TRBJ1-2; 7 nucleotides line up with TRBD1. The ends lost 1 base at V and 2 bases at J; junction bases unmatched: 4. The germline V gene has CDR1 MGHRA and CDR2 YSYEKL. This CDR3 is built from 15 residues. The chain's CDR3 is CASSQGKGANYGYTF. The DNA for the CDR3 is TGCGCCAGCAGCCAAGGGAAGGGGGCGAACTATGGCTACACCTTC.

This clone appeared a single time. This chain joins TRBV7-8 and TRBJ2-7; TRBD2 agrees at 12 bases. J gave up 5 bases and V 5 bases, and 4 bases lay outside the gene matches. This CDR3 spans 14 amino acids. CDR1 and CDR2 (germline): SGHVS, FQNEAQ. CDR3 loop: CASSPGLAGNEQYF. The CDR3, as DNA: TGTGCCAGCAGCCCCGGACTAGCGGGAAACGAGCAGTACTTC.

This clone has just one count. This chain joins TRBV30 and TRBJ1-3; D unresolved. CDR3 length equals 15 residues. With 5 bases removed from V and 4 bases from J, the gap between germline ends came to 18 bases. In germline, CDR1 is GTSNPN, CDR2 SVGIG (reference sequence). The CDR3, as DNA: TGTGCCTGGGCTCCGCCCGTTGGAGCCGGAAACACCATATATTTT. Protein product: CAWAPPVGAGNTIYF.

This clone came up a few times. The rearrangement links TRBV5-1 to TRBJ1-2; 8 bases agree with TRBD1. CDR1 is SGHRS and CDR2 is YFSETQ in the germline V gene. The CDR3 is 15 residues long. V was clipped by 4 bases and J by 5 bases; unmatched bases: 10. As DNA, the CDR3 is TGCGCCAGCAGCGCCGGGACAGGCCGGGGATATGGCTACACCTTC. Translated, it gives CASSAGTGRGYGYTF.

The CDR3 sequence: CASSPGLAGGEYQETQYF. Written as DNA, the CDR3 is TGTGCCAGTAGTCCGGGACTAGCGGGGGGGGAATACCAAGAGACCCAGTACTTC. This chain uses TRBV19 with TRBJ2-5, with TRBD2 matching 16 bases. V gave up 5 bases and J gave up 0 bases; unmatched junction bases: 6. The CDR3 has 18 residues. Germline-derived CDR1 and CDR2 are LNHDA and SQIVND (reference sequence).

The rearrangement joins TRBV4-3 to TRBJ1-6; D uncertain. V lost 6 bases, J lost 9 bases, and 15 bases lay in between. In germline, CDR1 is LGHNA, CDR2 YSLEER. The CDR3 spans 14 residues. CDR3 DNA sequence: TGCGCCAGCAGACCCGGGGTATGGGGTTCACCCCTCCACTTT. It specifies CASRPGVWGSPLHF.